This entry describes one TCR beta chain. Its antigen is undetermined. This PCR relied on a set of 60 Vbeta primers and 13 Jbeta primers. Measured with immunoSEQ multiplex PCR; TCRdb has only the in-frame clones, and not every one. The sample yields some 200,000 clones, 77% seen once. This CDR3 has 12 residues. V lost 6 bases and J 3 bases, leaving 11 bases between the germline ends. Germline values: CDR1 SQVTM, CDR2 ANQGSEA. The sample comes from a study of cytomegalovirus exposure and HLA in healthy donors. Study in general: Samples from HLA-typed donors yielded 85 million to 95 million unique TCRs in an early data release. Caucasian-associated ancestry cluster membership applied to approximately 80% of several hundred genotyped donors. Study-wide findings and caveats: With DRB1 most and HLA-C fewest, TCR association rates differed between HLA loci in a later analysis. The authors judged a highly shared variant cluster likely a sequencing artifact.

The sequencing input was PBMCs. This sequence originates from a woman aged 55-69 years in good health and CMV-seropositive. The J gene is TRBJ1-2, the V gene TRBV29-1; D unresolved. The CDR3 nucleotides read TGCAGCGTGGTCTCTCAGGACTATGGCTACACCTTC. Protein: CSVVSQDYGYTF.